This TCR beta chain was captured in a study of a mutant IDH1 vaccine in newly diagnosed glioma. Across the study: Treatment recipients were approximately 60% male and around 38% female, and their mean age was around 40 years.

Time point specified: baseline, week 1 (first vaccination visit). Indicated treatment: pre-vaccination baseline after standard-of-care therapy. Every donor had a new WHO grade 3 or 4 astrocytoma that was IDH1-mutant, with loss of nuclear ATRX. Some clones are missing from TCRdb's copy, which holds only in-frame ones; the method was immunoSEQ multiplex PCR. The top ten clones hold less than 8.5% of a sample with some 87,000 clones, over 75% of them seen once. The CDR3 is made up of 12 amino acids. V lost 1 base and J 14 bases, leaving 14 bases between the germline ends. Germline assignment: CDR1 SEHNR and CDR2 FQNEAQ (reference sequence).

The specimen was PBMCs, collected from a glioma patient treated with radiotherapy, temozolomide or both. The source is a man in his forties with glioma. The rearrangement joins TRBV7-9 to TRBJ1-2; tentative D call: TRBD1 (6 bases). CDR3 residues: CASSLEGRGSTF. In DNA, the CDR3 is TGTGCCAGCAGCTTAGAGGGCAGGGGATCAACCTTC.